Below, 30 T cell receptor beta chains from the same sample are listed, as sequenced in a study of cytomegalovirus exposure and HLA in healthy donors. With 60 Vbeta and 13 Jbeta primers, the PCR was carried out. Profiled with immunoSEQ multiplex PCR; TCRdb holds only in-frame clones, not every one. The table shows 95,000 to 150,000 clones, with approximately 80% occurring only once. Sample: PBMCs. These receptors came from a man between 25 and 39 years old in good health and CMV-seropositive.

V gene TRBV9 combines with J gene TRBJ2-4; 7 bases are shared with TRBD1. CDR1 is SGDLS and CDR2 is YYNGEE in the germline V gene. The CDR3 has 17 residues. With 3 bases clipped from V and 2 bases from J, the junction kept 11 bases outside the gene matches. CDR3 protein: CASSAPRGIGTKNIQYF. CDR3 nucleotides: TGTGCCAGCAGCGCCCCCAGGGGGATCGGGACCAAAAACATTCAGTACTTC.

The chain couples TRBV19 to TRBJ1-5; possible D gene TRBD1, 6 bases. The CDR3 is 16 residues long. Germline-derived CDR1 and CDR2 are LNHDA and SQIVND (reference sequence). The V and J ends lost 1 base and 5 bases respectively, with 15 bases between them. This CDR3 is CASSIVSGVGDQPQHF. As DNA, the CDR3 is TGTGCCAGTAGTATAGTGTCAGGGGTAGGGGATCAGCCCCAGCATTTT.

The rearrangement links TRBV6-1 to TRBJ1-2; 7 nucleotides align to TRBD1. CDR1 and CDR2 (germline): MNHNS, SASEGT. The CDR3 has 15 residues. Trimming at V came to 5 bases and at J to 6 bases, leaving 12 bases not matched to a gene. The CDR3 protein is CASSRWGTAEHGYTF. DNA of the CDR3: TGTGCCAGCAGTCGTTGGGGGACAGCGGAACATGGCTACACCTTC.

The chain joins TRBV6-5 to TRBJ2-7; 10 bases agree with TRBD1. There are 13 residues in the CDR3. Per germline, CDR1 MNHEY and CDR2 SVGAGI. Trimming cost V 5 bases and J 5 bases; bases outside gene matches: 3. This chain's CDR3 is CASSAGTGDEQYF. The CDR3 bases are TGTGCCAGCAGTGCCGGGACAGGGGACGAGCAGTACTTC.

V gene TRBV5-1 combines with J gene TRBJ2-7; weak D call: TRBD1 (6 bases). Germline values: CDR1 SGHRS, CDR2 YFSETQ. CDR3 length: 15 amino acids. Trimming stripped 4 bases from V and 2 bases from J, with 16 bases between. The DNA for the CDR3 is TGCGCCAGCAGCCACAATACAGGGTCCGCCTACGAGCAGTACTTC. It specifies CASSHNTGSAYEQYF.

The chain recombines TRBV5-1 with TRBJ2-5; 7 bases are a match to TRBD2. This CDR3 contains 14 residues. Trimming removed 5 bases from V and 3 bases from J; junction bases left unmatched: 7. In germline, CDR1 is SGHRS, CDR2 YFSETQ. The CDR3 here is CASSLWGGEETQYF. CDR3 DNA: TGCGCCAGCAGTCTATGGGGGGGGGAAGAGACCCAGTACTTC.

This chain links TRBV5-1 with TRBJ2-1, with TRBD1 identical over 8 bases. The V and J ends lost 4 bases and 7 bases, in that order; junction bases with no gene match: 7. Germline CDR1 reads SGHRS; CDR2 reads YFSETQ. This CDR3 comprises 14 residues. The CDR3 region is CASSKTGGYNEQFF. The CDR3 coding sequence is TGCGCCAGCAGCAAAACAGGGGGGTATAATGAGCAGTTCTTC.

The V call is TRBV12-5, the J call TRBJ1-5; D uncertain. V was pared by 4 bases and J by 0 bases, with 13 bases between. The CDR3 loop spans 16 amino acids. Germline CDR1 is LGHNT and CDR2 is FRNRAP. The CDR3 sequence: CASGSTREISNQPQHF. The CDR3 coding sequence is TGTGCTAGTGGTTCGACCCGGGAGATTAGCAATCAGCCCCAGCATTTT.

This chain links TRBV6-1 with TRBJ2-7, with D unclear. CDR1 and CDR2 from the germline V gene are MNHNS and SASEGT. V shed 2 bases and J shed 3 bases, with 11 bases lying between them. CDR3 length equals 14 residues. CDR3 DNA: TGTGCCAGCAGTGAAAAACCAGTTTTCTACGAGCAGTACTTC. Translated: CASSEKPVFYEQYF.

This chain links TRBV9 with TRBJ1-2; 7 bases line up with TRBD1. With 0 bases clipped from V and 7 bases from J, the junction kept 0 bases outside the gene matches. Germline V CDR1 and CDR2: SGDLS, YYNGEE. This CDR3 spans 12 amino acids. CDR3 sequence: CASSVAGGGYTF. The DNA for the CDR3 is TGTGCCAGCAGCGTAGCAGGGGGTGGCTACACCTTC.

In nucleotides, the CDR3 is TGTGCCAGCAGTGCACAGGGGAGAGCTGAAGCTTTCTTT. Its translation is CASSAQGRAEAFF. V usage is TRBV6-1 and J usage is TRBJ1-1; TRBD1 matches 7 bases. There are 13 residues in the CDR3. Germline V gene sequence: CDR1 MNHNS, CDR2 SASEGT. Trimming at V came to 4 bases and at J to 6 bases, leaving 5 bases not matched to a gene.

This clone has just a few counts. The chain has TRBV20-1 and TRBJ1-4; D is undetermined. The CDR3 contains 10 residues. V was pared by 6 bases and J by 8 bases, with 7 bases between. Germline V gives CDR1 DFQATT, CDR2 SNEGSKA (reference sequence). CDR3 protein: CSANREKLFF. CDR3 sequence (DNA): TGCAGTGCCAACAGAGAAAAACTGTTTTTT.

DNA of the CDR3: TGCGCCAGCAGCCCCCGGGACAGGAGCTCCTACGAGCAGTACTTC. Translated, it gives CASSPRDRSSYEQYF. The chain couples TRBV4-1 to TRBJ2-7, with 8 bases that match TRBD1. Losses at the gene ends were 4 bases for V and 0 bases for J; bases not matched to a gene: 5. This CDR3 comprises 15 residues. Germline CDR1 reads MGHRA; CDR2 reads YSYEKL.

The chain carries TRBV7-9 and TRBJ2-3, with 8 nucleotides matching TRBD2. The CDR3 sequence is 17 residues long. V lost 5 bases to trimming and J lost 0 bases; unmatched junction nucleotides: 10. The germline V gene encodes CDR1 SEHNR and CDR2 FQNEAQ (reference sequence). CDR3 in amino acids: CASSPSGGATSTDTQYF. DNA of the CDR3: TGTGCCAGCAGCCCCTCGGGGGGGGCTACGAGCACAGATACGCAGTATTTT.

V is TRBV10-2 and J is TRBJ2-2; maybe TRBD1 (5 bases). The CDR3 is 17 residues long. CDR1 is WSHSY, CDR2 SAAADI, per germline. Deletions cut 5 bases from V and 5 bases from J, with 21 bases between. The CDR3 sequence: CASSLRMSGIRTGELFF. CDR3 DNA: TGCGCCAGCAGTCTTAGAATGTCAGGGATAAGAACCGGGGAGCTGTTTTTT.

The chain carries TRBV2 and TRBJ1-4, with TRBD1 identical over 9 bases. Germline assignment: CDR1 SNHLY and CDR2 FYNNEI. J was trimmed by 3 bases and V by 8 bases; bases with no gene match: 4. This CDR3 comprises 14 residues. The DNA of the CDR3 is TGTGCCAGCGTGACAGGGGGGTCTAATGAAAAACTGTTTTTT. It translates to CASVTGGSNEKLFF.

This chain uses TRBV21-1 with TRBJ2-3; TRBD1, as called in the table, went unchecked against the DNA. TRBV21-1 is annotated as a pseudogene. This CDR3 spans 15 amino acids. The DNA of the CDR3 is TGTGCCAGCAGCAAAAAAACAGGGCGGACAGATACGCAGTATTTT. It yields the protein CASSKKTGRTDTQYF.

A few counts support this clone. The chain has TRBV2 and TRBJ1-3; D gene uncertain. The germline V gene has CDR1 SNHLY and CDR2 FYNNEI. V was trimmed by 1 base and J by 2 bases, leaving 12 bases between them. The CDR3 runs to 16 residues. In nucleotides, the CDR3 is TGTGCCAGCAGTGAAGGGAGGGTGGAAGCTGGAAACACCATATATTTT. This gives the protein CASSEGRVEAGNTIYF.

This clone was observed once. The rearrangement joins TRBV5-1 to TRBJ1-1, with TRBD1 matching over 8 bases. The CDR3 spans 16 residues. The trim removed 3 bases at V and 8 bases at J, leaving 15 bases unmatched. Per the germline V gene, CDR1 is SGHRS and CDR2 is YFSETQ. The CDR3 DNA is TGCGCCAGCAGCTATTCGATTGTGGGGGGGACAGGAGAAGCTTTCTTT. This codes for CASSYSIVGGTGEAFF.

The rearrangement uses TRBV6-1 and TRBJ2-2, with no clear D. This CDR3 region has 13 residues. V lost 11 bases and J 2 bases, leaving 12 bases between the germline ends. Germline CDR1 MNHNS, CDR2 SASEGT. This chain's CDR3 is CAGYRVNTGELFF. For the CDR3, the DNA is TGTGCCGGCTACAGAGTAAACACCGGGGAGCTGTTTTTT.

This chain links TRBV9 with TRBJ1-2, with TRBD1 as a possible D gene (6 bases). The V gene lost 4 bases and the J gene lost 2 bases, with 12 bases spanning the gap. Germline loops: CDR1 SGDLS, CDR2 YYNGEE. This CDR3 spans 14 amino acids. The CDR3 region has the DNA TGTGCCAGCAGCCCTTACGGGACAAACTATGGCTACACCTTC. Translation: CASSPYGTNYGYTF.

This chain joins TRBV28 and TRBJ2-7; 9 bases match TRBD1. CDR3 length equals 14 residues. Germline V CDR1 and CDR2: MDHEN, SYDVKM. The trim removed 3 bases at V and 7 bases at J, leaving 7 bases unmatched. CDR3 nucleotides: TGTGCCAGCAGTTTGGGGCAGGGGACAGGGGAGCAGTACTTC. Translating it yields CASSLGQGTGEQYF.

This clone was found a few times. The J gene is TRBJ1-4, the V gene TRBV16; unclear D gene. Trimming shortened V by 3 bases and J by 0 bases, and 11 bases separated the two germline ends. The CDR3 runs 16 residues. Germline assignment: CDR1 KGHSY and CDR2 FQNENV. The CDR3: CASSQDRDPTNEKLFF. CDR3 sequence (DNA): TGTGCCAGCAGCCAGGACCGGGATCCAACTAATGAAAAACTGTTTTTT.

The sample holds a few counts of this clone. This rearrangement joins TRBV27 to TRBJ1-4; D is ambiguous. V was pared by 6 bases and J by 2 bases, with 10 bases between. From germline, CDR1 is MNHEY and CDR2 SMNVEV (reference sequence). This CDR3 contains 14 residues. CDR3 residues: CASSPAVTNEKLFF. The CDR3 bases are TGTGCCAGCAGCCCGGCGGTGACTAATGAAAAACTGTTTTTT.

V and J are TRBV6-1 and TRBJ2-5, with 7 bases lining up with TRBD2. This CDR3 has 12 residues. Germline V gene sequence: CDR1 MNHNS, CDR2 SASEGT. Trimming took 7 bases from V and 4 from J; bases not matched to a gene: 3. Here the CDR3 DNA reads TGTGCCAGCACCCGGGGGGTAGAGACCCAGTACTTC. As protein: CASTRGVETQYF.

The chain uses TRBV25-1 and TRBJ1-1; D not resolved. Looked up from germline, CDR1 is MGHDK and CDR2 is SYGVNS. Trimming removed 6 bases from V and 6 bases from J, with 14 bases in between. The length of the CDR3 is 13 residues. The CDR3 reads CASSSLVGAEAFF. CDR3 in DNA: TGTGCCAGCAGCTCCTTGGTGGGCGCTGAAGCTTTCTTT.

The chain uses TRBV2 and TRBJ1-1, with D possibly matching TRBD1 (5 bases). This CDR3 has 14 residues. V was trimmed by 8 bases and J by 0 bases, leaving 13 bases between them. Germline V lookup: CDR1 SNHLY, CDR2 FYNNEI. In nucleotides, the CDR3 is TGTGCCAGCCTGGAGTGGGGCATGAACACTGAAGCTTTCTTT. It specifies CASLEWGMNTEAFF.

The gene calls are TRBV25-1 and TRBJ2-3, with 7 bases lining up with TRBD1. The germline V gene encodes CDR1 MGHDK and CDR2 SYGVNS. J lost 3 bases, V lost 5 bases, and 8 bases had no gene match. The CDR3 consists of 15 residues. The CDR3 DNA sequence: TGTGCCAGCAGTAACCGACAGGGTGTGACAGATACGCAGTATTTT. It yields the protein CASSNRQGVTDTQYF.

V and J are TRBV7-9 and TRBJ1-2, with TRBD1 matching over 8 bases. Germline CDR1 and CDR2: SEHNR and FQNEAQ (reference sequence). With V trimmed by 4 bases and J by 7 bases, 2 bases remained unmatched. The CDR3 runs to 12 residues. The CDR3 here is CASSSDRGGYTF. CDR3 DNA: TGTGCCAGCAGCTCAGACAGGGGTGGCTACACCTTC.

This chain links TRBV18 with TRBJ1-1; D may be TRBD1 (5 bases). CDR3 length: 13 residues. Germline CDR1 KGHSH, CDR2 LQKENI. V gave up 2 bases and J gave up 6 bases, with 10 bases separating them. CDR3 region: CASSPVREAEAFF. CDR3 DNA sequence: TGTGCCAGCTCACCAGTCAGGGAGGCTGAAGCTTTCTTT.